Listed below are T cell receptor beta chains from one sample, sequenced in a study of technical replicates of blood from several donors. Assay: immunoSEQ multiplex PCR; the TCRdb copy retains only in-frame clones and omits some. In the table there are roughly 82,000 clones, around 90% of which are singletons. Sequenced material: T cells isolated from PBMCs. These receptors were taken from a human donor in good health. CDR3s include the opening cysteine and the closing phenylalanine or tryptophan. A D gene is named only where the DNA matches it firmly. Part of the rows lack a size; the others show once, few, many or a class for expanded clones.

d_call j_call v_call clone_size cdr3_aa cdr3_nt
TRBD2 TRBJ2-1 TRBV5-1 - CASSLSASGTPYNEQFF TGCGCCAGCAGCTTGAGTGCTAGCGGCACACCCTACAATGAGCAGTTCTTC
- TRBJ2-3 TRBV7-9 - CASSFTEVVAGTDTQYF TGTGCCAGCAGCTTTACGGAGGTGGTAGCAGGCACAGATACGCAGTATTTT
TRBD1 TRBJ1-3 TRBV27 - CASSLLSDGTEIRYSGNTIYF TGTGCCAGCAGTTTATTGTCCGATGGGACAGAAATCCGCTACTCTGGAAACACCATATATTTT
- TRBJ1-2 TRBV10-1 - CASSERANYGYTF TGCGCCAGCAGTGAGCGGGCTAACTATGGCTACACCTTC
- TRBJ1-1 TRBV5-1 once CASSAGGGTNTEAFF TGCGCCAGCAGCGCCGGAGGAGGGACCAACACTGAAGCTTTCTTT
TRBD1 TRBJ1-1 TRBV7-9 - CASSPSLGGLGIEAFF TGTGCCAGCAGCCCATCGCTAGGGGGCCTTGGGATTGAAGCTTTCTTT
TRBD1 TRBJ1-2 TRBV29-1 once CSVPTGGNYGYTF TGCAGCGTACCGACAGGGGGCAACTATGGCTACACCTTC
TRBD1 TRBJ2-1 TRBV19 - CATDSPGQGDHEQFF TGTGCCACCGATTCCCCGGGACAGGGTGACCATGAGCAGTTCTTC
- TRBJ1-2 TRBV5-4 - CASSLERAGGYTF TGTGCCAGCAGCTTGGAGAGGGCCGGTGGCTACACCTTC
- TRBJ2-2 TRBV4-2 - CASSSRVSDTGELFF TGTGCCAGCAGCTCCAGGGTTTCGGACACCGGGGAGCTGTTTTTT
- TRBJ2-2 TRBV4-2 - CASSRDPGDPDGELFF TGTGCCAGCAGCCGCGACCCGGGGGACCCGGACGGGGAGCTGTTTTTT
- TRBJ1-4 TRBV14 - CASSPRTHSGRGEKLFF TGTGCCAGCAGCCCTCGTACCCACAGCGGGCGGGGGGAAAAACTGTTTTTT
TRBD1 TRBJ2-7 TRBV7-6 - CASSLPQPPGQGTYEQYF TGTGCCAGCAGTCTCCCCCAACCCCCGGGACAGGGGACCTACGAGCAGTACTTC
TRBD1 TRBJ1-4 TRBV5-4 - CASSQQGLEEKLFF TGTGCCAGCAGCCAACAGGGGTTAGAAGAAAAACTGTTTTTT
- TRBJ1-1 TRBV6-5 few CASSYSAGPRDTEAFF TGTGCCAGCAGTTACTCGGCGGGGCCGCGGGACACTGAAGCTTTCTTT
TRBD2 TRBJ2-1 TRBV7-2 few CASTSGGPYNEQFF TGTGCCAGCACTAGCGGGGGACCCTACAATGAGCAGTTCTTC
TRBD1 TRBJ2-7 TRBV27 - CASSSPTGGLDEQYF TGTGCCAGCAGTTCCCCGACAGGGGGCCTCGACGAGCAGTACTTC
TRBD1 TRBJ2-1 TRBV6-6 - CASSTRQGLGNEQFF TGTGCCAGCAGTACCCGACAGGGTTTGGGTAATGAGCAGTTCTTC
- TRBJ1-1 TRBV5-1 - CASSLRGEEGTEAFF TGCGCCAGCAGCTTGCGAGGGGAGGAGGGCACTGAAGCTTTCTTT
TRBD1 TRBJ2-7 TRBV19 - CASSFSGQGVTYEQYF TGTGCCAGTAGTTTTAGCGGACAGGGGGTAACCTACGAGCAGTACTTC
- TRBJ1-1 TRBV19 - CASSSHRAGEAFF TGTGCCAGTAGTAGCCACCGGGCGGGTGAAGCTTTCTTT
- TRBJ2-5 TRBV18 - CASSPLSETQYF TGTGCCAGCTCACCACTTTCTGAGACCCAGTACTTC
TRBD2 TRBJ2-1 TRBV4-1 - CASSQLPGLAGPTRPNEQFF TGCGCCAGCAGCCAGCTCCCGGGACTAGCGGGACCTACAAGACCGAATGAGCAGTTCTTC
TRBD1 TRBJ1-1 TRBV7-6 - CASTLTGAVDTEAFF TGTGCCAGCACCCTGACAGGGGCGGTGGACACTGAAGCTTTCTTT
- TRBJ1-3 TRBV7-9 once CASSPQGAGNTIYF TGTGCCAGCAGCCCACAGGGCGCCGGAAACACCATATATTTT
- TRBJ1-1 TRBV10-3 - CASRENTEAFF TGTGCCTCCCGGGAGAACACTGAAGCTTTCTTT
TRBD2 TRBJ2-1 TRBV2 - CASSQGTSGINNEQFF TGTGCCAGCAGTCAAGGGACTAGCGGGATAAACAATGAGCAGTTCTTC
- TRBJ1-2 TRBV15 - CATSRESSGGRNYGYTF TGTGCCACCAGCAGAGAGTCCTCGGGGGGGCGCAACTATGGCTACACCTTC
TRBD2 TRBJ2-2 TRBV4-1 - CASSQPGLAGVAGELFF TGCGCCAGCAGCCAACCTGGACTAGCGGGGGTGGCCGGGGAGCTGTTTTTT
- TRBJ1-2 TRBV6-5 - CASSYSEANYGYTF TGTGCCAGCAGTTACTCGGAGGCTAACTATGGCTACACCTTC
- TRBJ2-1 TRBV7-9 few CASSSPTPNEQFF TGTGCCAGCAGCTCTCCTACCCCGAATGAGCAGTTCTTC
TRBD1 TRBJ1-4 TRBV6-1 - CASSDGRQGDEKLFF TGTGCCAGCAGTGACGGTAGACAGGGAGATGAAAAACTGTTTTTT
TRBD2 TRBJ2-5 TRBV9 - CASSVTSGQETQYF TGTGCCAGCAGCGTTACTAGCGGACAAGAGACCCAGTACTTC
TRBD2 TRBJ2-5 TRBV7-9 - CASSRGTSGLQETQYF TGTGCCAGCAGCAGAGGGACTAGCGGTTTACAAGAGACCCAGTACTTC
TRBD2 TRBJ2-1 TRBV11-2 - CASSLTSGGLNEQFF TGTGCCAGCAGCCTCACTAGCGGGGGACTCAATGAGCAGTTCTTC
TRBD2 TRBJ2-5 TRBV10-2 - CASRPGLAGEETQYF TGCGCCAGCAGACCTGGACTAGCGGGAGAAGAGACCCAGTACTTC
TRBD2 TRBJ2-5 TRBV30 - CASERGVQETQYF TGTGCCTCAGAGCGGGGGGTCCAAGAGACCCAGTACTTC
- TRBJ1-1 TRBV6-5 few CASGAGNTEAFF TGTGCCAGCGGCGCGGGGAACACTGAAGCTTTCTTT
- TRBJ1-5 TRBV6-5 - CASSYSGTGDQPQHF TGTGCCAGCAGTTACTCCGGGACGGGGGATCAGCCCCAGCATTTT
TRBD2 TRBJ2-3 TRBV11-2 - CASSSPSAGGEEDTQYF TGTGCCAGCAGCTCCCCCAGCGCGGGAGGGGAGGAAGATACGCAGTATTTT
- TRBJ2-1 TRBV10-3 - CAISDGGRWNEQFF TGTGCCATCAGTGATGGGGGGAGATGGAATGAGCAGTTCTTC
TRBD1 TRBJ2-3 TRBV7-3 once CASSPQGAGTDTQYF TGTGCCAGCAGCCCCCAGGGGGCTGGCACAGATACGCAGTATTTT
TRBD2 TRBJ2-5 TRBV18 - CASSPDGTSGNRETQYF TGTGCCAGCTCACCGGACGGGACTAGCGGGAATAGAGAGACCCAGTACTTC
TRBD2 TRBJ2-7 TRBV5-1 - CASSLGVGGGYEQYF TGCGCCAGCAGCTTGGGTGTCGGGGGGGGCTACGAGCAGTACTTC
- TRBJ1-4 TRBV6-1 - CASSKVGVGGDEKLFF TGTGCCAGCAGTAAAGTCGGGGTCGGGGGGGATGAAAAACTGTTTTTT
- TRBJ1-4 TRBV11-2 once CASSPTAGGGMNELFF TGTGCCAGCAGCCCGACAGCGGGGGGTGGAATGAATGAACTGTTTTTT
TRBD1 TRBJ2-7 TRBV5-1 - CASKDQGAHYEQYF TGCGCCAGCAAGGATCAGGGGGCCCACTACGAGCAGTACTTC
- TRBJ2-1 TRBV19 - CASSIFRQSYNEQFF TGTGCCAGTAGTATTTTCCGACAGAGCTACAATGAGCAGTTCTTC
TRBD2 TRBJ2-5 TRBV7-9 - CASSHFPGLAGGRWETQYF TGTGCCAGCAGCCACTTCCCCGGACTAGCGGGGGGCCGGTGGGAGACCCAGTACTTC
TRBD2 TRBJ2-1 TRBV28 - CASSLYRGSGGEQFF TGTGCCAGCAGTTTATACCGCGGGAGTGGTGGTGAGCAGTTCTTC
- TRBJ1-5 TRBV7-9 - CASRRTGDQPQHF TGTGCCAGCAGGCGAACAGGAGATCAGCCCCAGCATTTT
- TRBJ1-2 TRBV30 once CAVGDYGYTF TGTGCGGTCGGTGATTATGGCTACACCTTC